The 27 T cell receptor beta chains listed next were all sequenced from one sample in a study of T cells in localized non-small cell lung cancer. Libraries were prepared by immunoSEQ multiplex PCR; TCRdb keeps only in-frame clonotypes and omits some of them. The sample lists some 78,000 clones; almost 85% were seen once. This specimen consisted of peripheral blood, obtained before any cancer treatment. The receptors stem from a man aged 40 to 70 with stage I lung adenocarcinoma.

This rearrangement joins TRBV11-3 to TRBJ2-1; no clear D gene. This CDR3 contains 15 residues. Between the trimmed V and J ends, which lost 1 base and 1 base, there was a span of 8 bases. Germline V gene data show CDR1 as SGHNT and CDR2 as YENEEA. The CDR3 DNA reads TGTGCCAGCAGCTTAGGTTATAGGTCCTACAATGAGCAGTTCTTC. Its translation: CASSLGYRSYNEQFF. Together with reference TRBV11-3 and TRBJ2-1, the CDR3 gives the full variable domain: EAGVVQSPRYKIIEKKQPVAFWCNPISGHNTLYWYLQNLGQGPELLIRYENEEAVDDSQLPKDRFSAERLKGVDSTLKIQPAELGDSAVYLCASSLGYRSYNEQFFGPGTRLTVL.

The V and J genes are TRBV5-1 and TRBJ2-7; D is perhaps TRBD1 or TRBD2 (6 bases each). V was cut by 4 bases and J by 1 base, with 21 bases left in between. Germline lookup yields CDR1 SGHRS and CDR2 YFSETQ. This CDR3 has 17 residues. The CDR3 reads CASSPRLEGGSSYEQYF. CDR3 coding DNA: TGCGCCAGCAGCCCCCGACTAGAGGGGGGTAGTTCCTACGAGCAGTACTTC. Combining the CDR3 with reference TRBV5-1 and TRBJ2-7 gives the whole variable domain KAGVTQTPRYLIKTRGQQVTLSCSPISGHRSVSWYQQTPGQGLQFLFEYFSETQRNKGNFPGRFSGRQFSNSRSEMNVSTLELGDSALYLCASSPRLEGGSSYEQYFGPGTRLTVT.

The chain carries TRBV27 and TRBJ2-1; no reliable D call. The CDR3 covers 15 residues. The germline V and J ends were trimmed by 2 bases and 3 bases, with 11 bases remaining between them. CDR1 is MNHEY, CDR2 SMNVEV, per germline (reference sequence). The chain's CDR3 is CASSLRSGDYNEQFF. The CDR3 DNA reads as TGTGCCAGCAGTTTACGTAGTGGGGACTACAATGAGCAGTTCTTC.

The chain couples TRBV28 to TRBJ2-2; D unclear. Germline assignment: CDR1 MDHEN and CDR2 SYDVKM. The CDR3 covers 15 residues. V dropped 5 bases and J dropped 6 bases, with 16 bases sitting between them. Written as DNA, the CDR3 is TGTGCCAGCAGTCCTACCCCTTTAGCTGCCGGGGAGCTGTTTTTT. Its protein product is CASSPTPLAAGELFF.

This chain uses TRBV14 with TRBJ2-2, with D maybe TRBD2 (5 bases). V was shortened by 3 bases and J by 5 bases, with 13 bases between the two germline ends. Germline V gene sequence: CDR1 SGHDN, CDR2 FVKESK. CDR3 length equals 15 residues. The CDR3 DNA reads TGTGCCAGCAGCCAGGACGGGGTCGGAACCGGGGAGCTGTTTTTT. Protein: CASSQDGVGTGELFF. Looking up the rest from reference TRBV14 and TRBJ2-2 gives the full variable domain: EAGVTQFPSHSVIEKGQTVTLRCDPISGHDNLYWYRRVMGKEIKFLLHFVKESKQDESGMPNNRFLAERTGGTYSTLKVQPAELEDSGVYFCASSQDGVGTGELFFGEGSRLTVL.

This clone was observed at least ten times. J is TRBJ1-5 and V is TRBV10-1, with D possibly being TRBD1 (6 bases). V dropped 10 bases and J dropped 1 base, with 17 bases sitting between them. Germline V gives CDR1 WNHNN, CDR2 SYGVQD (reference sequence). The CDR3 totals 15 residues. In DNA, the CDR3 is TGCGCCATCACGGGGGGGGGCCGGAGCAATCAGCCCCAGCATTTT. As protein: CAITGGGRSNQPQHF.

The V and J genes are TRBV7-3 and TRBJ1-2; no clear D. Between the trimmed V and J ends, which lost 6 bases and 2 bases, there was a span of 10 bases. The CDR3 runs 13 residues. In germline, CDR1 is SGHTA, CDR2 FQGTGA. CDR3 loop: CASSPNPNYGYTF. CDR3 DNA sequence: TGTGCCAGCAGTCCAAATCCGAACTATGGCTACACCTTC.

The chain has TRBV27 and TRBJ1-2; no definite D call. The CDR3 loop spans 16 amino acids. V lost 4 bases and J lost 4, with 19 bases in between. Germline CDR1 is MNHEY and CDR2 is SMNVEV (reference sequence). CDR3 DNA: TGTGCCAGCAGTTCCCTGTTGGGCGTTTTCTCCTATGGCTACACCTTC. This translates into CASSSLLGVFSYGYTF.

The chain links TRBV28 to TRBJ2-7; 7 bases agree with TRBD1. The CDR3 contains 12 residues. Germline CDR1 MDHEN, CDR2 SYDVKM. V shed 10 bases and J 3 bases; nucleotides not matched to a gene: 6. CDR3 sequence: CATRQGVYEQYF. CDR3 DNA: TGTGCCACCCGTCAGGGGGTCTACGAGCAGTACTTC.

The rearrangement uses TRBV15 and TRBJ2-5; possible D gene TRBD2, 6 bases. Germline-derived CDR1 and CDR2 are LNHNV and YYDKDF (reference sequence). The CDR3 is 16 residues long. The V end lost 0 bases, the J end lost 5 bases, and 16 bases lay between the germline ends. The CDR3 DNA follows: TGTGCCACCAGCAGAGATCGTAGGCCTAGCGCGGAGACCCAGTACTTC. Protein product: CATSRDRRPSAETQYF. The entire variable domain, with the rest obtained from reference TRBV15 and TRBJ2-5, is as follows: DAMVIQNPRYQVTQFGKPVTLSCSQTLNHNVMYWYQQKSSQAPKLLFHYYDKDFNNEADTPDNFQSRRPNTSFCFLDIRSPGLGDTAMYLCATSRDRRPSAETQYFGPGTRLLVL.

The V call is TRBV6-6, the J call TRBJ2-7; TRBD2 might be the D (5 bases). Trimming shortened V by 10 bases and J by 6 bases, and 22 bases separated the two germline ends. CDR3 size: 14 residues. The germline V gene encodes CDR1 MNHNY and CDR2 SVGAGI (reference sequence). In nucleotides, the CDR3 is TGTGCCACTAGCTACGGGATCTCGTCTCTCGAGCAGTACTTC. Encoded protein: CATSYGISSLEQYF.

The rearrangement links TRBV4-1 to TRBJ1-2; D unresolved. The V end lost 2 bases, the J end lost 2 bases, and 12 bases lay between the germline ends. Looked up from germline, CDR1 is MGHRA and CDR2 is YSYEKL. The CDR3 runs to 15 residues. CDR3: CASSQLLSSNYGYTF. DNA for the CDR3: TGCGCCAGCAGCCAACTCCTGTCGTCGAACTATGGCTACACCTTC.

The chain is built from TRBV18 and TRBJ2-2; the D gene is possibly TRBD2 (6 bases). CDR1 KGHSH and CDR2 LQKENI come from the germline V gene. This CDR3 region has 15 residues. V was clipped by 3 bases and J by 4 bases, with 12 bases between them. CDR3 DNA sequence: TGTGCCAGCTCACCTCTATTACTAGCCACCGGGGAGCTGTTTTTT. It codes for CASSPLLLATGELFF.

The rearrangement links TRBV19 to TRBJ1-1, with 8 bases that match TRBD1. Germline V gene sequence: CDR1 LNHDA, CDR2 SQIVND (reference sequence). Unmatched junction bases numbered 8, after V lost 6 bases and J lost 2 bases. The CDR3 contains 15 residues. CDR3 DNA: TGTGCCAGTAGCGACTACGGACAGGGAAACACTGAAGCTTTCTTT. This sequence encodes CASSDYGQGNTEAFF.

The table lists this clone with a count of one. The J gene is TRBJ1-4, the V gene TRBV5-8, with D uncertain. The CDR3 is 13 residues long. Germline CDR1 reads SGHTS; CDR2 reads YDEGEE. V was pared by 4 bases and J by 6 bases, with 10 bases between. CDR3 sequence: CASSPRRDEKLFF. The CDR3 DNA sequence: TGTGCCAGCAGCCCCCGTCGTGATGAAAAACTGTTTTTT.

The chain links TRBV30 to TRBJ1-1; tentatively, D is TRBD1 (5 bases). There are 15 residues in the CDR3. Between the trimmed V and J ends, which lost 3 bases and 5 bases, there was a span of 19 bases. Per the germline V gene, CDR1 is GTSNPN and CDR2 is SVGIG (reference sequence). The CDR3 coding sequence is TGTGCCTGGAGGAAATTACAGGATTGGCCTACTGAAGCTTTCTTT. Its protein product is CAWRKLQDWPTEAFF.

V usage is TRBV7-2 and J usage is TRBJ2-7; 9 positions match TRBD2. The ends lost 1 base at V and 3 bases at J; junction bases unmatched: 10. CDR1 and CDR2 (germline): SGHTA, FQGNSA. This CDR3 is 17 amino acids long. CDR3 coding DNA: TGTGCCAGCAGCTTAGGCCCCTCTGCGGGGGGGCTCTACGAGCAGTACTTC. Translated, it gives CASSLGPSAGGLYEQYF.

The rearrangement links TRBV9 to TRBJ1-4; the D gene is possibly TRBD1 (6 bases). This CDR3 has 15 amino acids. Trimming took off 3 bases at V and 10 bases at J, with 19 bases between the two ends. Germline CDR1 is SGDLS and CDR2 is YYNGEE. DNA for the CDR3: TGTGCCAGCAGCGAAGGGGGGGAACATCGTGGAAAACTGTTTTTT. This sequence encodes CASSEGGEHRGKLFF.

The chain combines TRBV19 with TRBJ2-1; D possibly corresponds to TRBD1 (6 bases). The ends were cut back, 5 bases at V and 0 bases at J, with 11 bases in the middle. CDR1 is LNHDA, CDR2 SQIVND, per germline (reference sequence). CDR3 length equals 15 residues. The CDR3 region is CASSPDRNSYNEQFF. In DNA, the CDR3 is TGTGCCAGTAGTCCGGACAGAAACTCCTACAATGAGCAGTTCTTC.

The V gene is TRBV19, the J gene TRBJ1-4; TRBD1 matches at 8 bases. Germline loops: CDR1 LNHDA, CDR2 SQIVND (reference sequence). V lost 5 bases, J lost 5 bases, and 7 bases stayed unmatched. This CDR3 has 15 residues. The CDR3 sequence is CASSEQGQANEKLFF. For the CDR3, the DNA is TGTGCCAGTAGTGAACAGGGACAGGCAAATGAAAAACTGTTTTTT. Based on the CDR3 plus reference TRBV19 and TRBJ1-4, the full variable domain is DGGITQSPKYLFRKEGQNVTLSCEQNLNHDAMYWYRQDPGQGLRLIYYSQIVNDFQKGDIAEGYSVSREKKESFPLTVTSAQKNPTAFYLCASSEQGQANEKLFFGSGTQLSVL.

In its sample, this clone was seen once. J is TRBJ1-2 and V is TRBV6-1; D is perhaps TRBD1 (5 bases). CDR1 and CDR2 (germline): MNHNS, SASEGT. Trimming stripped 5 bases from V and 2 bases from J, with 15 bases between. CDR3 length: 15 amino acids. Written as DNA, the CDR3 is TGTGCCAGCAGTAGCTCCGGGACGGGGAACTATGGCTACACCTTC. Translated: CASSSSGTGNYGYTF.

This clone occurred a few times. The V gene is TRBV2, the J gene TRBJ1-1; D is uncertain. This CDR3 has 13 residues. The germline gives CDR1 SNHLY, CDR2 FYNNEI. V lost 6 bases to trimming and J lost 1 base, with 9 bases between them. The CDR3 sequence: CASSSQRNTEAFF. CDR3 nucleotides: TGTGCCAGCAGCAGCCAGAGGAACACTGAAGCTTTCTTT. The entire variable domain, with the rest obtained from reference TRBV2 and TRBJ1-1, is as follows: EPEVTQTPSHQVTQMGQEVILRCVPISNHLYFYWYRQILGQKVEFLVSFYNNEISEKSEIFDDQFSVERPDGSNFTLKIRSTKLEDSAMYFCASSSQRNTEAFFGQGTRLTVV.

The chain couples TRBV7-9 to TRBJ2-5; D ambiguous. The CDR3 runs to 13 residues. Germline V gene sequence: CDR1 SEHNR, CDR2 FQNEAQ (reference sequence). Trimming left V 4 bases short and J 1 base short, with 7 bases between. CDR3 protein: CASSSDSQETQYF. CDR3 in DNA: TGTGCCAGCAGCTCGGATAGCCAAGAGACCCAGTACTTC.

CDR3 bases: TGTGCCAGCAGCGTAGACGGCCTAGAGCAGTTCTTC. This encodes CASSVDGLEQFF. The chain couples TRBV9 to TRBJ2-1; D unresolved. CDR1 and CDR2 (germline): SGDLS, YYNGEE. The CDR3 length is 12 residues. Trimming left V 0 bases short and J 10 bases short, with 8 bases between.

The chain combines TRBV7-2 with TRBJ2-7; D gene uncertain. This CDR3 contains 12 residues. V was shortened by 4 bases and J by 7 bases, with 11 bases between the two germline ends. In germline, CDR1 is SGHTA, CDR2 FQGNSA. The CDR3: CASSSPLREQYF. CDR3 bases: TGTGCCAGCAGCTCCCCGTTGAGGGAGCAGTACTTC. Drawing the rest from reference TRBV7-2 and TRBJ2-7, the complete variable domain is GAGVSQSPSNKVTEKGKDVELRCDPISGHTALYWYRQSLGQGLEFLIYFQGNSAPDKSGLPSDRFSAERTGGSVSTLTIQRTQQEDSAVYLCASSSPLREQYFGPGTRLTVT.

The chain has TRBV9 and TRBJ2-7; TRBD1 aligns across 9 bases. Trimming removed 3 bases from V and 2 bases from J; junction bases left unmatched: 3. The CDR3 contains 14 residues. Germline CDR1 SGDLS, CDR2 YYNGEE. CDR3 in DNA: TGTGCCAGCAGCGCCGGGACAGGGACCTACGAGCAGTACTTC. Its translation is CASSAGTGTYEQYF.

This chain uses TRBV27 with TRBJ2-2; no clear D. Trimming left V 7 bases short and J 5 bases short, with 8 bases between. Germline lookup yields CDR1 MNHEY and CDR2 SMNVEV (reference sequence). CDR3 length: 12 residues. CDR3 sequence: CASTLRTGELFF. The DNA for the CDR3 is TGTGCCAGCACCTTGAGGACCGGGGAGCTGTTTTTT.